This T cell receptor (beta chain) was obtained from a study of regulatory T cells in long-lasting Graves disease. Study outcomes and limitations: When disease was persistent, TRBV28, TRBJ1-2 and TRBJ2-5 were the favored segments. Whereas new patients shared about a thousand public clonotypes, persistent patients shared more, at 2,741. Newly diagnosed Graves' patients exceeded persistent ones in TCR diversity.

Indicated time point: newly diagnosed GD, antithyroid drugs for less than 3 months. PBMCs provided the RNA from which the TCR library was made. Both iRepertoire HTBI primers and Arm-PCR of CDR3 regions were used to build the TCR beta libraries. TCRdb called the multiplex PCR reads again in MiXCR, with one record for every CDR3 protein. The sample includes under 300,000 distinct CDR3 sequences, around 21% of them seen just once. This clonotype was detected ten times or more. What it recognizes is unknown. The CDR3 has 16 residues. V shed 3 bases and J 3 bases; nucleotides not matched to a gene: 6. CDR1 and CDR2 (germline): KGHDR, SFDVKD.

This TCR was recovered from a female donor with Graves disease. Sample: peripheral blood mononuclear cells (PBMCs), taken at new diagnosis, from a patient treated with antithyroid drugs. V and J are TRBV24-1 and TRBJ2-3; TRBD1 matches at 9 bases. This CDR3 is CATSDGDRVATDTQYF. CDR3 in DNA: TGTGCCACCAGTGATGGGGACAGGGTTGCGACAGATACGCAGTATTTT.